Each of the 3 T cell receptor beta chains below was sequenced from the same sample in a study of blood T cell repertoires in COVID-19. TCRdb's table, derived via immunoSEQ multiplex PCR, lists solely in-frame clones and lacks some. The sample lists under 250,000 clones; approximately 90% were seen once. Sequences were obtained from PBMCs or T cells enriched from blood (not recorded which). The receptors here all came from a woman aged 25 to 39 with acute COVID-19.

V usage is TRBV7-8 and J usage is TRBJ1-5; 9 bases match TRBD1. Looked up from germline, CDR1 is SGHVS and CDR2 is FQNEAQ. V dropped 8 bases and J dropped 0; count of bases not matched to a gene: 2. CDR3 size: 14 residues. In nucleotides, the CDR3 is TGTGCCAGCCGACAGGGGGGTAGCAATCAGCCCCAGCATTTT. Translation gives CASRQGGSNQPQHF.

The V and J genes are TRBV10-3 and TRBJ2-7; TRBD2 is a possible D gene (5 bases). The CDR3 loop spans 15 amino acids. V dropped 2 bases and J dropped 6 bases, with 17 bases sitting between them. In germline, CDR1 is ENHRY, CDR2 SYGVKD. The CDR3 nucleotides are TGTGCCATCAGTGAGGGAGGAGCCAGGACCCGCGAGCAGTACTTC. Translated, it gives CAISEGGARTREQYF.

The chain links TRBV7-9 to TRBJ2-3; possibly TRBD2 for D (5 bases). The CDR3 contains 16 residues. Per germline, CDR1 SEHNR and CDR2 FQNEAQ (reference sequence). Trimming took 1 base from V and 2 from J, leaving 13 bases between them. The CDR3 DNA sequence: TGTGCCAGCAGCTTAGGAGTCGGGGAACCCACAGATACGCAGTATTTT. It specifies CASSLGVGEPTDTQYF.